What follows are 30 T cell receptor beta chains derived from one specimen sequenced in a study of T cell responses to AZD1222 COVID-19 vaccine. Here immunoSEQ multiplex PCR was the method, and the copy in TCRdb shows in-frame clones only, minus some. The sample contains approximately 150,000 clones, 75% to 90% of which appear only once. Sequences were derived from peripheral blood, sampled on day 0 of AZD1222 vaccination. These receptors were taken from an adult in good health.

V is TRBV6-4 and J is TRBJ1-2, with D unclear. The CDR3 is made up of 14 amino acids. Per germline, CDR1 MRHNA and CDR2 SNTAGT. V gave up 5 bases and J gave up 2 bases, with 12 bases separating them. The CDR3 is CASSPRGENYGYTF. CDR3 coding DNA: TGTGCCAGCAGTCCGCGGGGTGAGAACTATGGCTACACCTTC.

This clone was picked up a small number of times. The V and J genes are TRBV1 and TRBJ2-7; the table's D call, TRBD2, was not checked against the DNA. TRBV1 is flagged as a pseudogene. The CDR3 runs 17 residues. This CDR3 is CTSSQVSVAPSSYEQYF. The CDR3, as DNA: TGCACCAGCAGCCAAGTTTCCGTAGCCCCTAGCTCCTACGAGCAGTACTTC.

The J gene is TRBJ2-3, the V gene TRBV24-1; the match to TRBD2 covers 9 bases. This CDR3 contains 17 residues. Germline V lookup: CDR1 KGHDR, CDR2 SFDVKD. Trimming removed 5 bases from V and 5 bases from J; junction bases left unmatched: 13. The CDR3 DNA is TGTGCCACCAGTGCGACTAGCGGAACCCAGGCAAGAGATACGCAGTATTTT. Protein product: CATSATSGTQARDTQYF.

A single count supports this clone. V and J are TRBV5-1 and TRBJ2-3; the match to TRBD2 covers 14 bases. Germline V gives CDR1 SGHRS, CDR2 YFSETQ. The V gene end was trimmed by 3 bases and the J gene end by 5 bases; junction bases not matched to a gene: 8. This CDR3 comprises 17 residues. CDR3 residues: CASSSGGLAGVLDTQYF. The DNA of the CDR3 is TGCGCCAGCAGCTCAGGGGGACTAGCGGGAGTTCTAGATACGCAGTATTTT.

The CDR3 nucleotides are TGTGCCAGTAGGCCAGGGGTGGAATCACCCCTCCACTTT. Amino acid sequence: CASRPGVESPLHF. The chain couples TRBV19 to TRBJ1-6, with D possibly TRBD1 on 6 matching bases. The CDR3 extends over 13 amino acids. Germline lookup yields CDR1 LNHDA and CDR2 SQIVND (reference sequence). V lost 6 bases to trimming and J lost 10 bases, with 13 bases between them.

This clone appeared once. This chain uses TRBV30 with TRBJ2-7; TRBD1 matches at 7 bases. The trim removed 5 bases at V and 5 bases at J, leaving 9 bases unmatched. The germline CDR1 and CDR2 sequences are GTSNPN and SVGIG (reference sequence). The CDR3 has 13 amino acids. CDR3 in amino acids: CAWATGVGDEQYF. CDR3 coding DNA: TGTGCCTGGGCCACAGGGGTTGGGGACGAGCAGTACTTC.

This chain connects TRBV5-4 to TRBJ1-3, with D uncertain. Germline V gives CDR1 SGHNT, CDR2 YYREEE (reference sequence). The CDR3 runs 13 residues. V lost 4 bases to trimming and J lost 4 bases, with 9 bases between them. The CDR3 DNA reads TGTGCCAGCAGCCCGGGAGTGGGAAACACCATATATTTT. Encoded protein: CASSPGVGNTIYF. Supplemented by reference TRBV5-4 and TRBJ1-3, the full variable domain reads ETGVTQSPTHLIKTRGQQVTLRCSSQSGHNTVSWYQQALGQGPQFIFQYYREEENGRGNFPPRFSGLQFPNYSSELNVNALELDDSALYLCASSPGVGNTIYFGEGSWLTVV.

This chain connects TRBV19 to TRBJ1-5; 9 bases are shared with TRBD1. This CDR3 is 14 amino acids long. Unmatched junction bases numbered 5, after V lost 6 bases and J lost 5 bases. Germline-derived CDR1 and CDR2 are LNHDA and SQIVND (reference sequence). CDR3 bases: TGTGCCAGTAGCGGGACAGGGTTAGATCAGCCCCAGCATTTT. Its translation is CASSGTGLDQPQHF.

The rearrangement joins TRBV3-1 (or the pseudogene TRBV3-2) to TRBJ2-7; 7 nucleotides line up with TRBD2. This CDR3 region has 15 residues. V dropped 4 bases and J dropped 1; count of bases not matched to a gene: 7. Germline V CDR1 and CDR2: LGHDT, YNNKEL (reference sequence). CDR3 in DNA: TGTGCCAGCAGCCGAAGGTCTAGCGGATCCTACGAGCAGTACTTC. Residues: CASSRRSSGSYEQYF.

The chain employs TRBV10-3 and TRBJ2-7; 8 bases line up with TRBD2. The CDR3 runs 13 residues. V lost 2 bases and J lost 5; bases outside the gene matches: 2. CDR1 and CDR2 from the germline V gene are ENHRY and SYGVKD. CDR3 bases: TGTGCCATCAGTGAGCATAGCGGGAACGAGCAGTACTTC. Translation gives CAISEHSGNEQYF.

The V and J genes are TRBV6-5 and TRBJ2-7, with a tentative D call TRBD2 (7 bases). CDR1 is MNHEY, CDR2 SVGAGI, per germline. Trimming removed 5 bases at V and 0 bases at J, with 14 bases between. This CDR3 spans 15 amino acids. CDR3 residues: CASSRGDKSSYEQYF. The CDR3 region has the DNA TGTGCCAGCAGTCGGGGGGACAAGAGCTCCTACGAGCAGTACTTC.

This chain joins TRBV2 and TRBJ2-1; D unclear. Germline V gives CDR1 SNHLY, CDR2 FYNNEI. V dropped 3 bases and J dropped 9 bases, with 9 bases sitting between them. This CDR3 is 12 amino acids long. The DNA for the CDR3 is TGTGCCAGCAGTGACCCGGATAGTGAGCAGTTCTTC. This translates into CASSDPDSEQFF.

The chain is built from TRBV19 and TRBJ2-2, with D possibly matching TRBD2 (5 bases). CDR3 length equals 15 residues. V dropped 3 bases and J dropped 6 bases, with 14 bases sitting between them. Germline CDR1 reads LNHDA; CDR2 reads SQIVND (reference sequence). The CDR3 loop reads CASSMPRGAAGELFF. The CDR3, as DNA: TGTGCCAGTAGTATGCCCCGGGGAGCGGCCGGGGAGCTGTTTTTT.

The chain recombines TRBV6-5 with TRBJ2-7; 7 bases map to TRBD1. The CDR3 is 13 residues long. After removal of 6 bases from V and 5 bases from J, the junction contained 7 bases not matched to a gene. Germline V lookup: CDR1 MNHEY, CDR2 SVGAGI. CDR3 sequence (DNA): TGTGCCAGCAGGAGTATAACAGGGGACGAGCAGTACTTC. Translating gives CASRSITGDEQYF.

The chain uses TRBV4-1 and TRBJ2-1; either TRBD1 or TRBD2 may supply D (5 bases each). Germline CDR1 and CDR2: MGHRA and YSYEKL. CDR3 length equals 16 residues. V dropped 0 bases and J dropped 3 bases, with 12 bases sitting between them. CDR3 sequence reads: CASSQEARGVYNEQFF. The CDR3 DNA sequence: TGCGCCAGCAGCCAAGAAGCTCGGGGCGTCTACAATGAGCAGTTCTTC.

This clone was observed a single time. The chain has TRBV3-1 (or the pseudogene TRBV3-2) and TRBJ2-4; D is ambiguous. CDR3 size: 15 residues. Germline CDR1 and CDR2: LGHDT and YNNKEL (reference sequence). The V end lost 4 bases, the J end lost 2 bases, and 12 bases lay between the germline ends. The CDR3 DNA reads as TGTGCCAGCAGCCCGACGTTGGTCCCCAAAAACATTCAGTACTTC. Its protein product is CASSPTLVPKNIQYF.

The rearrangement links TRBV5-5 to TRBJ2-7; no definite D call. This CDR3 is built from 13 residues. Germline assignment: CDR1 SGHKS and CDR2 YYEKEE (reference sequence). Trimming left V 0 bases short and J 3 bases short, with 7 bases between. The CDR3, as DNA: TGTGCCAGCAGCTTGGGGATTCTCTACGAGCAGTACTTC. Translating gives CASSLGILYEQYF.

This chain links TRBV30 with TRBJ1-1, with 9 nucleotides matching TRBD1. CDR1 and CDR2 from the germline V gene are GTSNPN and SVGIG (reference sequence). The CDR3 covers 12 residues. V was clipped by 0 bases and J by 9 bases; unmatched bases: 2. CDR3 sequence reads: CAWSVQGAKAFF. The CDR3 nucleotides are TGTGCCTGGAGTGTACAGGGGGCAAAAGCTTTCTTT.

The rearrangement uses TRBV5-6 and TRBJ2-7; D is unclear. V was pared by 6 bases and J by 2 bases, with 15 bases between. This CDR3 is 14 amino acids long. Germline V CDR1 and CDR2: SGHDT, YYEEEE. In nucleotides, the CDR3 is TGTGCCAGCACCCCATCCCCTAAAGCCTACGAGCAGTACTTC. Translated: CASTPSPKAYEQYF.

The chain joins TRBV9 to TRBJ1-2; D is unclear. Between the trimmed V and J ends, which lost 0 bases and 7 bases, there was a span of 13 bases. CDR1 SGDLS and CDR2 YYNGEE come from the germline V gene. The CDR3 extends over 14 amino acids. The CDR3 DNA follows: TGTGCCAGCAGCGTAGTAGGGTTCTATCTTGGCTACACCTTC. Protein: CASSVVGFYLGYTF.

V gene TRBV24-1 combines with J gene TRBJ1-1, with 8 bases aligning to TRBD1. Germline CDR1 is KGHDR and CDR2 is SFDVKD. V shed 6 bases, J shed 1 base, and the junction held 6 bases outside the gene matches. The CDR3 spans 15 residues. The CDR3: CATSSTGTGNTEAFF. The DNA for the CDR3 is TGTGCCACCAGTTCAACCGGGACAGGGAACACTGAAGCTTTCTTT.

This chain joins TRBV29-1 and TRBJ1-1; D unresolved. The CDR3 is made up of 15 amino acids. The germline V gene has CDR1 SQVTM and CDR2 ANQGSEA. The V gene lost 5 bases and the J gene lost 0 bases, with 16 bases spanning the gap. The chain's CDR3 is CSVKNSSTMNTEAFF. CDR3 nucleotide sequence: TGCAGCGTTAAAAACAGTTCAACCATGAACACTGAAGCTTTCTTT.

The chain has TRBV19 and TRBJ2-6; D could derive from TRBD1 or TRBD2 (5 bases each). This CDR3 has 17 residues. Trimming shortened V by 4 bases and J by 0 bases, and 13 bases separated the two germline ends. Germline values: CDR1 LNHDA, CDR2 SQIVND (reference sequence). The CDR3, as DNA: TGTGCCAGTAGTAGGGGCCGGAGGACCTCTGGGGCCAACGTCCTGACTTTC. Its translation is CASSRGRRTSGANVLTF.

This clone was detected only once. V is TRBV5-1 and J is TRBJ2-7, with D tentatively TRBD2 (5 bases). CDR3 size: 14 residues. Trimming stripped 1 base from V and 2 bases from J, with 10 bases between. Germline values: CDR1 SGHRS, CDR2 YFSETQ. In nucleotides, the CDR3 is TGCGCCAGCAGCTTGACATGGGGAGCCTACGAGCAGTACTTC. Translating it yields CASSLTWGAYEQYF.

This clone was counted a few times. V is TRBV7-3 and J is TRBJ2-2; D is unclear. Per the germline V gene, CDR1 is SGHTA and CDR2 is FQGTGA. Trimming stripped 3 bases from V and 8 bases from J, with 13 bases between. The CDR3 is 14 amino acids. The CDR3 region has the DNA TGTGCCAGCAGCTTCTCAACCGGACCGGGGGAGCTGTTTTTT. Its protein product is CASSFSTGPGELFF.

The rearrangement joins TRBV29-1 to TRBJ2-1; TRBD2 aligns across 9 bases. This CDR3 contains 16 residues. Germline values: CDR1 SQVTM, CDR2 ANQGSEA. V lost 3 bases and J lost 5; bases outside the gene matches: 11. Here the CDR3 DNA reads TGCAGCGTTGACCGCTTTTCTAGCGGGATAAACAATGAGCAGTTCTTC. It yields the protein CSVDRFSSGINNEQFF.

The chain joins TRBV5-1 to TRBJ2-2; 9 bases match TRBD1. V dropped 2 bases and J dropped 5; count of bases not matched to a gene: 4. The germline V gene has CDR1 SGHRS and CDR2 YFSETQ. This CDR3 has 15 amino acids. CDR3 region: CASSFGDRATGELFF. In DNA, the CDR3 is TGCGCCAGCAGCTTCGGGGACAGGGCAACCGGGGAGCTGTTTTTT. Using reference TRBV5-1 and TRBJ2-2 for the parts outside the CDR3, the full variable domain is KAGVTQTPRYLIKTRGQQVTLSCSPISGHRSVSWYQQTPGQGLQFLFEYFSETQRNKGNFPGRFSGRQFSNSRSEMNVSTLELGDSALYLCASSFGDRATGELFFGEGSRLTVL.

V is TRBV7-2 and J is TRBJ2-5; D is unresolved. V lost 1 base to trimming and J lost 4 bases, with 7 bases between them. There are 13 residues in the CDR3. Germline CDR1 SGHTA, CDR2 FQGNSA. The CDR3 here is CASSLGALETQYF. In nucleotides, the CDR3 is TGTGCCAGCAGCTTAGGGGCCCTAGAGACCCAGTACTTC.

This sequence joins TRBV7-9 and TRBJ2-7; D not certain. Trimming removed 2 bases from V and 3 bases from J, with 2 bases in between. CDR3 length: 11 amino acids. The germline V gene encodes CDR1 SEHNR and CDR2 FQNEAQ (reference sequence). The CDR3 region has the DNA TGTGCCAGCAGCTTAAACTACGAGCAGTACTTC. Amino acids: CASSLNYEQYF.

The V call is TRBV19, the J call TRBJ2-7; no clear D. Trimming pared 3 bases from V and 4 bases from J, leaving 25 bases between. Germline lookup yields CDR1 LNHDA and CDR2 SQIVND (reference sequence). The CDR3 has 18 residues. The CDR3 region is CASSMSHRALSQEYEQYF. The CDR3 nucleotides read TGTGCCAGTAGTATGAGCCATCGGGCCCTTTCACAAGAGTACGAGCAGTACTTC.